The present T cell receptor (beta chain) was sequenced within a study of T cell repertoires in cytomegalovirus infection. Background on the study: Both a matching HLA type and CMV infection were indicated by public TCR beta signatures. Study results and caveats: Accumulated public TCR beta family frequency recognized individuals carrying CMV together with the relevant HLA. CMV-specific TCR beta clonotypes restricted by HLA-C were the ones dominating the ex vivo response.

There are 11 residues in the CDR3. The germline CDR1 and CDR2 sequences are SQVTM and ANQGSEA. V lost 5 bases and J lost 3, with 8 bases in between. TCRdb itself ran the reads through MiXCR, one entry per CDR3 protein. The repertoire holds hundreds of thousands of distinct CDR3 sequences, with approximately 24% as singletons. On this clonotype: Antigen unknown.

V gene TRBV29-1 combines with J gene TRBJ2-7, with no clear D. The TCR originated in a human donor in good health (CMV status not recorded). Some clones in this sample may be carry-over from other donors' samples. The specimen sequenced was CD8+ T cells from PBMCs. This CDR3 is CSVMMDYEQYV. Here the CDR3 DNA reads TGCAGCGTTATGATGGACTACGAGCAGTACGTC.